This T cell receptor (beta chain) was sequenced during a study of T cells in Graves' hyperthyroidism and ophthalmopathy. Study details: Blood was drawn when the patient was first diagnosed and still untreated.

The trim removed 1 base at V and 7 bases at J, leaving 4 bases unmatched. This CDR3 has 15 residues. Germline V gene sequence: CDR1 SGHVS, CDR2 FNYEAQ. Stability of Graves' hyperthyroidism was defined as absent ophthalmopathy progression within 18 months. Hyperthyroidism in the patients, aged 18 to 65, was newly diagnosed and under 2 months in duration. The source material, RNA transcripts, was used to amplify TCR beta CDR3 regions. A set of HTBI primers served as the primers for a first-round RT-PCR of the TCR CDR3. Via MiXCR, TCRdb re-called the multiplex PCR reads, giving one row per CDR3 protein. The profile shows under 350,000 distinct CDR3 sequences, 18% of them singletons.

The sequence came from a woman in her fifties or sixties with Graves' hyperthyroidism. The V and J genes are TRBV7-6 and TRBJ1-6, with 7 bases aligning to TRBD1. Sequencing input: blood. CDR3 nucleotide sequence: TGTGCCAGCAGCTTAGGCCAGGGGGAGAATTCACCCCTCCACTTT. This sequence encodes CASSLGQGENSPLHF.